The next 26 T cell receptor beta chains were all read from a single sample in a study of monozygotic twins with inflammatory bowel disease. TCRdb reprocessed the 5' RACE reads; each CDR3 protein has one entry and no DNA is given. In all, the sample yields approximately 400,000 distinct CDR3 sequences. The sample taken for sequencing was blood. The origin of the receptors is a human donor with ulcerative colitis or Crohn's disease, or a healthy co-twin of an affected twin (not recorded which).

The V call is TRBV28, the J call TRBJ2-7; the D call of TRBD1 rests on TCRdb alone, since no DNA is present to check it. From germline, CDR1 is MDHEN and CDR2 SYDVKM. The CDR3 extends over 14 amino acids. The CDR3 region is CASSLLKGGYEQYF.

The gene calls are TRBV5-1 and TRBJ2-2; lacking DNA, the TRBD2 call made by TCRdb goes unchecked. The germline V gene has CDR1 SGHRS and CDR2 YFSETQ. CDR3 length equals 16 residues. CDR3 loop: CASSPLAGSNTGELFF. Combining the CDR3 with reference TRBV5-1 and TRBJ2-2 gives the whole variable domain KAGVTQTPRYLIKTRGQQVTLSCSPISGHRSVSWYQQTPGQGLQFLFEYFSETQRNKGNFPGRFSGRQFSNSRSEMNVSTLELGDSALYLCASSPLAGSNTGELFFGEGSRLTVL.

This chain connects TRBV7-2 to TRBJ1-5; TCRdb's D call, TRBD1, is unchecked because there is no DNA. Looked up from germline, CDR1 is SGHTA and CDR2 is FQGNSA. There are 15 residues in the CDR3. CDR3 in amino acids: CASSLSGQGFQPQHF. The full variable domain, rest sourced from reference TRBV7-2 and TRBJ1-5, is GAGVSQSPSNKVTEKGKDVELRCDPISGHTALYWYRQSLGQGLEFLIYFQGNSAPDKSGLPSDRFSAERTGGSVSTLTIQRTQQEDSAVYLCASSLSGQGFQPQHFGDGTRLSIL.

The chain combines TRBV28 with TRBJ2-1; TCRdb gives TRBD1 as the D gene, but with no DNA this cannot be confirmed. The germline CDR1 and CDR2 sequences are MDHEN and SYDVKM. The CDR3 has 12 amino acids. The CDR3 is CASSGLEPHQFF.

This chain links TRBV6-6 with TRBJ2-3; absent DNA, TCRdb's TRBD1 call cannot be checked. The germline V gene encodes CDR1 MNHNY and CDR2 SVGAGI (reference sequence). The CDR3 length is 14 residues. CDR3 sequence: CASFLGTRPDTQYF.

The rearrangement uses TRBV10-2 and TRBJ2-1; TCRdb indicates TRBD1, and absent DNA this call remains unverified. The CDR3 runs to 15 residues. Germline CDR1 and CDR2: WSHSY and SAAADI. The CDR3 is CASSERRGARGEQFF.

This sequence joins TRBV20-1 and TRBJ2-2; with no DNA, the TCRdb D assignment of TRBD1 cannot be verified. The CDR3 totals 14 residues. CDR1 and CDR2 from the germline V gene are DFQATT and SNEGSKA (reference sequence). The CDR3 reads CSARVGGDTGELFF.

The chain has TRBV4-2 and TRBJ2-7; TCRdb gives TRBD2 as the D gene, but with no DNA this cannot be confirmed. This CDR3 region has 14 residues. In germline, CDR1 is LGHNA, CDR2 YNFKEQ. The chain's CDR3 is CASSQGQFRSEQYF.

The chain employs TRBV30 and TRBJ2-3; TCRdb's D call of TRBD1 is untestable without DNA. CDR3 size: 13 residues. Germline V gene data show CDR1 as GTSNPN and CDR2 as SVGIG (reference sequence). CDR3: CAWSHTGLDTQYF.

This chain joins TRBV20-1 and TRBJ2-2; TCRdb returns TRBD1, unconfirmable since there is no DNA. From germline, CDR1 is DFQATT and CDR2 SNEGSKA (reference sequence). The CDR3 totals 20 residues. CDR3 protein: CSARDLRELRGALNTGELFF.

The chain recombines TRBV13 with TRBJ2-7. Looked up from germline, CDR1 is PRHDT and CDR2 is FYEKMQ (reference sequence). The CDR3 is 14 amino acids. CDR3 residues: CASSYGAITYEQYF. Together with reference TRBV13 and TRBJ2-7, the CDR3 gives the full variable domain: AAGVIQSPRHLIKEKRETATLKCYPIPRHDTVYWYQQGPGQDPQFLISFYEKMQSDKGSIPDRFSAQQFSDYHSELNMSSLELGDSALYFCASSYGAITYEQYFGPGTRLTVT.

The rearrangement uses TRBV7-3 and TRBJ2-2; the D gene TCRdb calls, TRBD2, cannot be checked with no DNA. The CDR3 spans 15 residues. Germline V lookup: CDR1 SGHTA, CDR2 FQGTGA. The CDR3 here is CASSPAGGSTGELFF.

V and J are TRBV7-9 and TRBJ2-5. Germline lookup yields CDR1 SEHNR and CDR2 FQNEAQ (reference sequence). CDR3 length: 12 amino acids. The CDR3 here is CASSQKGETQYF.

V gene TRBV12-3 or TRBV12-4 combines with J gene TRBJ2-3; TCRdb designates TRBD1, a call that cannot be tested without DNA. The CDR3 extends over 18 amino acids. The CDR3 protein is CASSFSLPGQGSTDTQYF.

The chain joins TRBV9 to TRBJ1-5; TCRdb picks TRBD1, but there is no DNA to check that call. The germline CDR1 and CDR2 sequences are SGDLS and YYNGEE. The CDR3 sequence is 15 residues long. This CDR3 is CASSPLTFTNQPQHF.

The V call is TRBV7-2, the J call TRBJ2-7. Germline CDR1 and CDR2: SGHTA and FQGNSA. The CDR3 is made up of 12 amino acids. CDR3 residues: CASSLEVGKQYF.

CDR3 amino acids: CSAMEGPYNEQFF. The genes are TRBV20-1 and TRBJ2-1. This CDR3 is 13 amino acids long. Germline CDR1 and CDR2: DFQATT and SNEGSKA (reference sequence).

The chain employs TRBV7-6 and TRBJ2-1; TCRdb proposes TRBD1, but this gene call is untestable without DNA. The CDR3 is made up of 16 amino acids. Looked up from germline, CDR1 is SGHVS and CDR2 is FNYEAQ. This CDR3 is CASSLAPTRGDNEQFF.

V usage is TRBV7-2 and J usage is TRBJ2-2; there is no DNA to check the TCRdb D call of TRBD1. This CDR3 region has 13 residues. The germline gives CDR1 SGHTA, CDR2 FQGNSA. CDR3 sequence reads: CASSLQGSGELFF.

The chain is built from TRBV6-2 or TRBV6-3 and TRBJ2-7; without DNA, the TCRdb call of TRBD1 cannot be checked. The germline V gene encodes CDR1 MNHEY and CDR2 SVGEGT. The CDR3 has 14 residues. The CDR3 reads CASSYVGRNYEQYF.

The chain has TRBV11-2 and TRBJ2-2. The CDR3 totals 15 residues. CDR1 and CDR2 from the germline V gene are SGHAT and FQNNGV. The chain's CDR3 is CASSLDRLNTGELFF.

The chain links TRBV30 to TRBJ1-1. Germline V gene lookup returns CDR1 GTSNPN and CDR2 SVGIG (reference sequence). This CDR3 has 12 residues. The CDR3 reads CAWRGQISEAFF.

J is TRBJ2-2 and V is TRBV5-4. The germline gives CDR1 SGHNT, CDR2 YYREEE (reference sequence). The CDR3 has 14 amino acids. The CDR3 loop reads CASSLVDGTGELFF.

The chain joins TRBV2 to TRBJ2-3; with no DNA, the TCRdb D assignment of TRBD1 cannot be verified. The CDR3 sequence is 12 residues long. Germline-derived CDR1 and CDR2 are SNHLY and FYNNEI. This chain's CDR3 is CAGRDRSDTQYF.

V gene TRBV7-2 combines with J gene TRBJ2-3; TCRdb outputs TRBD1, but without DNA this stays unchecked. The germline gives CDR1 SGHTA, CDR2 FQGNSA. The CDR3 totals 15 residues. The CDR3 reads CASSLLQGGTDTQYF.

The chain's CDR3 is CASTIDREGAGQKLFF. V is TRBV6-5 and J is TRBJ1-4; as DNA is missing, the TRBD1 call by TCRdb cannot be tested. This CDR3 region has 16 residues. Germline V gives CDR1 MNHEY, CDR2 SVGAGI.